This T cell receptor beta chain was found in a study of molecular identifiers for immune sequencing clone quantification. Sorting was used to obtain naive CD8 T cells (CD8+CD4-CCR7+CD45RA+). Details on this clonotype: The antigen is unknown.

From germline, CDR1 is SGHAT and CDR2 FQNNGV. Trimming removed 5 bases at V and 5 bases at J, with 10 bases between. This CDR3 is built from 13 residues. TCRdb processed the PCR reads anew with MiXCR; each CDR3 protein has one entry. This sample carries a few hundred thousand distinct CDR3 sequences, roughly 24% of them seen once, and the ten largest clones take about 0.7%. Study conclusions and caveats: The study found clones above 20 RNA copies held over 99% of effector molecules and under 1% in naive cells.

The origin of this receptor is a human donor in good health. Some libraries in this study had Jurkat cell RNA spiked in. Sequencing input: naive CD8+ T cells from blood, with Jurkat cell RNA spiked in. Subset of the sample: FACS-sorted CD8+CD4-CCR7+CD45RA+ naive T cells. This sequence joins TRBV11-2 and TRBJ2-1; perhaps TRBD2 as D (5 bases). The CDR3 coding sequence is TGTGCCAGCAGCGGAACTAGGGACAATGAGCAGTTCTTC. Translated: CASSGTRDNEQFF. Looking up the rest from reference TRBV11-2 and TRBJ2-1 gives the full variable domain: EAGVAQSPRYKIIEKRQSVAFWCNPISGHATLYWYQQILGQGPKLLIQFQNNGVVDDSQLPKDRFSAERLKGVDSTLKIQPAKLEDSAVYLCASSGTRDNEQFFGPGTRLTVL.